This T cell receptor (beta chain) was recovered during a study of vaccination and CD4 T cells after COVID-19. Study-wide context: Overlapping spike peptides served as the stimulus for the cells. These peptides came from SARS-CoV-2 and from the common cold coronaviruses HCoV-NL63, HCoV-OC43 and HCoV-229E.

Study-wide findings and caveats: Only post-vaccination samples contained a median approximately 86% of the reactive clones in convalescent patients.

Cultured CD4+ T-cell DNA underwent Oncomine TCR Beta short-read sequencing. TCRdb called the PCR reads again in MiXCR, with one record for every CDR3 protein. The profile shows some 9,300 distinct CDR3 sequences, about 73% of them singletons. Regarding this clonotype: Antigen unknown.

In germline, CDR1 is GTSNPN, CDR2 SVGIG (reference sequence). CDR3 size: 14 residues. J gave up 8 bases and V 5 bases, and 6 bases lay outside the gene matches. As for treatment: roughly nine-day PBMC culture with coronavirus spike peptide pools or control peptides (ViraFEST assay). Before TCRs were sequenced, ViraFEST expanded antigen-specific T cells with peptide pools. This chain joins TRBV30 and TRBJ2-2, with 12 positions matching TRBD2. Sequenced material: CD4+ T cells from blood, cultured in vitro. This receptor was taken from a human donor who had recovered from COVID-19. CDR3 nucleotide sequence: TGTGCCTGGCTAGCGGGGGGGCTTCCAGGGGAGCTGTTTTTT. Encoded protein: CAWLAGGLPGELFF.